Listed here are 20 T cell receptor beta chains from one sample, sequenced in a study of preoperative IRX-2 immunotherapy in early breast cancer. Treatment specified: preoperative locoregional IRX-2 cytokine immunotherapy. Method: immunoSEQ multiplex PCR; TCRdb's copy keeps in-frame clones and lacks some. Here the sample spans 34,000 or so clones, around four fifths being singletons. This specimen was lymph node tissue, taken from a patient treated with IRX-2 immunotherapy. The receptors here all came from a human donor with breast cancer.

The chain couples TRBV18 to TRBJ2-1; the D is unclear. The V and J ends lost 6 bases and 8 bases respectively, with 23 bases between them. The CDR3 totals 16 residues. Germline CDR1 reads KGHSH; CDR2 reads LQKENI. CDR3 region: CASSTIYPPIGDEQFF. CDR3 DNA: TGTGCCAGCTCGACCATATATCCCCCGATTGGGGATGAGCAGTTCTTC.

The V gene is TRBV1, the J gene TRBJ1-2. TRBV1 is described as a pseudogene. This CDR3 has 14 residues. CDR3 sequence reads: CASSRAGGEYGYTF. As DNA, the CDR3 is TGCGCCAGCAGCCGGGCCGGGGGCGAGTATGGCTACACCTTC.

This chain joins TRBV28 and TRBJ2-6; perhaps TRBD2 as D (5 bases). The CDR3 is 14 residues long. Germline assignment: CDR1 MDHEN and CDR2 SYDVKM. Deletions cut 6 bases from V and 2 bases from J, with 8 bases between. The CDR3 here is CASRHGAGANVLTF. CDR3 DNA sequence: TGTGCCAGCAGACACGGGGCTGGGGCCAACGTCCTGACTTTC. The full variable domain, completed using reference TRBV28 and TRBJ2-6, is DVKVTQSSRYLVKRTGEKVFLECVQDMDHENMFWYRQDPGLGLRLIYFSYDVKMKEKGDIPEGYSVSREKKERFSLILESASTNQTSMYLCASRHGAGANVLTFGAGSRLTVL.

The J gene is TRBJ1-1, the V gene TRBV29-1; D might be TRBD1 (5 bases). The CDR3 length is 12 residues. Germline lookup yields CDR1 SQVTM and CDR2 ANQGSEA. Between the trimmed V and J ends, which lost 7 bases and 0 bases, there was a span of 9 bases. CDR3 sequence reads: CSGWGMNTEAFF. The CDR3 DNA follows: TGCAGCGGGTGGGGCATGAACACTGAAGCTTTCTTT.

CDR3 sequence: CASSPLQGGGWEKLFF. As DNA, the CDR3 is TGCGCCAGCAGCCCGCTACAAGGAGGGGGATGGGAAAAACTGTTTTTT. This chain joins TRBV23-1 and TRBJ1-4; the D gene is possibly TRBD1 (6 bases). TRBV23-1 is an open reading frame, and its role is uncertain. V was trimmed by 6 bases and J by 8 bases, leaving 22 bases between them. This CDR3 has 16 residues.

This rearrangement joins TRBV19 to TRBJ2-1; D gene unclear. The CDR3 is 12 residues long. CDR1 is LNHDA and CDR2 is SQIVND in the germline V gene (reference sequence). Trimming cost V 3 bases and J 10 bases, with 10 bases left between them. Written as DNA, the CDR3 is TGTGCCAGTAGTATGACTCCCCTGGAGCAGTTCTTC. This codes for CASSMTPLEQFF.

The V gene is TRBV6-8, the J gene TRBJ1-4; D uncertain. The germline V and J ends were trimmed by 4 bases and 5 bases, with 5 bases remaining between them. This CDR3 comprises 12 residues. Per the germline V gene, CDR1 is MNHGY and CDR2 is SAAAGT. The CDR3 DNA follows: TGTGCCAGCAGTTCCTTAAATGAAAAACTGTTTTTT. Protein: CASSSLNEKLFF.

The rearrangement joins TRBV6-8 to TRBJ1-5, with D possibly being TRBD1 (5 bases). The CDR3 sequence is 12 residues long. The ends were cut back, 7 bases at V and 9 bases at J, with 13 bases in the middle. Germline lookup yields CDR1 MNHGY and CDR2 SAAAGT. The CDR3 is CASNPGGGPQHF. The DNA of the CDR3 is TGTGCCAGCAACCCAGGTGGGGGGCCCCAGCATTTT.

This clone was detected only a few times. This chain uses TRBV19 with TRBJ2-6; a possible D gene is TRBD2 (5 bases). The CDR3 length is 17 residues. The V and J ends lost 3 bases and 2 bases respectively, with 14 bases between them. The germline gives CDR1 LNHDA, CDR2 SQIVND (reference sequence). The CDR3 DNA reads as TGTGCCAGTAGTATGCCTACTTGGGGAGCTGGGGCCAACGTCCTGACTTTC. Translating gives CASSMPTWGAGANVLTF.

V is TRBV9 and J is TRBJ2-1; D call uncertain. Trimming stripped 8 bases from V and 0 bases from J, with 12 bases between. The CDR3 is made up of 14 amino acids. From germline, CDR1 is SGDLS and CDR2 YYNGEE. CDR3 region: CASSWADSYNEQFF. In DNA form, the CDR3 reads TGTGCCAGTTCGTGGGCGGACTCCTACAATGAGCAGTTCTTC.

The chain couples TRBV29-1 to TRBJ2-3; 8 bases map to TRBD2. V was clipped by 4 bases and J by 4 bases; unmatched bases: 13. CDR1 SQVTM and CDR2 ANQGSEA come from the germline V gene. The CDR3 sequence is 16 residues long. The CDR3 protein is CSVVPPGLGLADTQYF. In nucleotides, the CDR3 is TGCAGCGTTGTCCCCCCGGGACTAGGGTTGGCAGATACGCAGTATTTT.

V and J are TRBV6-1 and TRBJ1-6, with D hard to call. The CDR3 contains 16 residues. Germline V gene data show CDR1 as MNHNS and CDR2 as SASEGT. Trimming took off 1 base at V and 4 bases at J, with 11 bases between the two ends. Written as DNA, the CDR3 is TGTGCCAGCAGTGAAGAGGTTAGCGGGTATAATTCACCCCTCCACTTT. Its translation is CASSEEVSGYNSPLHF.

The V call is TRBV28, the J call TRBJ1-1; D uncertain. The V gene lost 7 bases and the J gene lost 1 base, with 13 bases spanning the gap. CDR3 length: 14 residues. The V gene's germline CDR1 is MDHEN and CDR2 SYDVKM. The DNA for the CDR3 is TGTGCCAGCACGCCCCCTCAGGAGAACACTGAAGCTTTCTTT. It translates to CASTPPQENTEAFF.

The chain uses TRBV9 and TRBJ2-5; TRBD2 matches 13 bases. CDR3 size: 17 residues. Germline values: CDR1 SGDLS, CDR2 YYNGEE. V lost 3 bases and J lost 3; bases outside the gene matches: 8. This CDR3 is CASSGSPGLAGKETQYF. The DNA of the CDR3 is TGTGCCAGCAGCGGATCCCCGGGACTAGCGGGGAAAGAGACCCAGTACTTC.

This clone has more than one count but fewer than ten. The chain couples TRBV19 to TRBJ2-1; D might be TRBD2 (5 bases). This CDR3 comprises 16 residues. CDR1 is LNHDA, CDR2 SQIVND, per germline (reference sequence). The germline V and J ends were trimmed by 1 base and 12 bases, with 22 bases remaining between them. CDR3 sequence reads: CASSIGFELNRGRQFF. The CDR3 DNA follows: TGTGCCAGTAGTATAGGATTCGAGTTGAACAGAGGGAGGCAGTTCTTC.

The chain links TRBV18 to TRBJ2-5; 12 bases are shared with TRBD2. Per the germline V gene, CDR1 is KGHSH and CDR2 is LQKENI. This CDR3 spans 18 amino acids. Unmatched junction bases numbered 11, after V lost 2 bases and J lost 4 bases. Here the CDR3 DNA reads TGTGCCAGCTCACCAACCCCGACTAGCGGGAGATGGGGAGAGACCCAGTACTTC. As protein: CASSPTPTSGRWGETQYF.

The chain combines TRBV19 with TRBJ2-1, with a tentative D call TRBD1 (6 bases). This CDR3 is 15 amino acids long. Germline-derived CDR1 and CDR2 are LNHDA and SQIVND (reference sequence). The V and J ends lost 5 bases and 2 bases respectively, with 13 bases between them. CDR3 DNA sequence: TGTGCCAGTAGTGTACAGGGACCAGCCTACAATGAGCAGTTCTTC. This translates into CASSVQGPAYNEQFF. Filled out from reference TRBV19 and TRBJ2-1, the complete variable domain reads DGGITQSPKYLFRKEGQNVTLSCEQNLNHDAMYWYRQDPGQGLRLIYYSQIVNDFQKGDIAEGYSVSREKKESFPLTVTSAQKNPTAFYLCASSVQGPAYNEQFFGPGTRLTVL.

The J gene is TRBJ2-2, the V gene TRBV6-1; D remains ambiguous. Trimming shortened V by 0 bases and J by 7 bases, and 9 bases separated the two germline ends. Germline loops: CDR1 MNHNS, CDR2 SASEGT. The CDR3 runs to 14 residues. The CDR3 spells CASSEAGKVGELFF. The CDR3 DNA is TGTGCCAGCAGTGAAGCGGGGAAGGTCGGGGAGCTGTTTTTT.

V is TRBV19 and J is TRBJ1-4; D perhaps matches TRBD1 (6 bases). Germline CDR1 reads LNHDA; CDR2 reads SQIVND (reference sequence). V was cut by 5 bases and J by 5 bases, with 18 bases left in between. This CDR3 is built from 16 residues. CDR3 amino acids: CASSLLRGGSNEKLFF. The DNA for the CDR3 is TGTGCCAGTAGTCTCCTCCGCGGGGGCTCCAATGAAAAACTGTTTTTT. Full variable domain (outside the CDR3, taken from reference TRBV19 and TRBJ1-4): DGGITQSPKYLFRKEGQNVTLSCEQNLNHDAMYWYRQDPGQGLRLIYYSQIVNDFQKGDIAEGYSVSREKKESFPLTVTSAQKNPTAFYLCASSLLRGGSNEKLFFGSGTQLSVL.

This clone occurred a few times. The rearrangement uses TRBV15 and TRBJ1-1, with D possibly being TRBD1 (5 bases). The germline CDR1 and CDR2 sequences are LNHNV and YYDKDF (reference sequence). This CDR3 comprises 16 residues. The V end lost 1 base, the J end lost 1 base, and 13 bases lay between the germline ends. The CDR3 DNA reads TGTGCCACCAGCAGAGGGGCGCGTCAGGGGAACACTGAAGCTTTCTTT. Translation: CATSRGARQGNTEAFF.